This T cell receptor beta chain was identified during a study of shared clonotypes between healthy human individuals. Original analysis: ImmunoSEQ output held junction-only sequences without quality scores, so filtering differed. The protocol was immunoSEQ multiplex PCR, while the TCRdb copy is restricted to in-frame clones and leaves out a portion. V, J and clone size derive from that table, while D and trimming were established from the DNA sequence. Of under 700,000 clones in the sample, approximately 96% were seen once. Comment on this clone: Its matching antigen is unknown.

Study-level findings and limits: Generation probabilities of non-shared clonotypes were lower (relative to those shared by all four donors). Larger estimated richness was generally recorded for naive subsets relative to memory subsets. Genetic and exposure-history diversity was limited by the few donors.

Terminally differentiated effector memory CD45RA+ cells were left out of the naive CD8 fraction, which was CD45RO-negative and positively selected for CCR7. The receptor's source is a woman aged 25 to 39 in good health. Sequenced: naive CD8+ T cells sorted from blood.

CDR3 protein: CSVEGGHGGRAPYEQYF. The CDR3 nucleotides are TGCAGCGTTGAAGGAGGCCACGGCGGGAGGGCCCCCTACGAGCAGTACTTC. The chain recombines TRBV29-1 with TRBJ2-7; 9 nucleotides agree with TRBD2. V shed 1 base, J shed 2 bases, and the junction held 12 bases outside the gene matches. The CDR3 covers 17 residues. Germline CDR1 reads SQVTM; CDR2 reads ANQGSEA.